This T cell receptor (beta chain) derives from a study of T cell changes during pregnancy in multiple sclerosis. V lost 1 base and J lost 7, with 7 bases in between. Germline lookup yields CDR1 SGHTS and CDR2 YDEGEE. The CDR3 contains 12 residues. The method was immunoSEQ multiplex PCR; TCRdb's version includes in-frame clones alone and lacks a portion of them. Of about 73,000 clones in the sample, approximately 92% were seen once. The source of this sequence is a female donor in good health, enrolled as a control in a pregnancy study. This material consisted of peripheral blood, taken in the third trimester of pregnancy. V is TRBV5-8 and J is TRBJ2-3; no clear D gene. CDR3 sequence reads: CASSLTAHTQYF. DNA of the CDR3: TGTGCCAGCAGCTTGACTGCTCATACGCAGTATTTT.